This is a list of T cell receptor beta chains from one sample in a study of human T cells and chemical hapten exposure. Using its own MiXCR run on the RACE reads, TCRdb lists one record per CDR3 protein. The table has a few hundred thousand distinct CDR3 sequences, nearly 5% seen once. Specimen: whole blood, collected in connection with sensitization to the hapten diphenylcyclopropenone (DPC). These receptors were collected from a woman between 50 and 59 years old with alopecia areata. Some clones in this sample may be carry-over from other donors' samples. Both conserved end residues are part of each CDR3. D genes are given only for firm matches. The size entry is marked missing in some rows and otherwise reads once, few, many or a size class.

TRBJ2-3,many,TRBV4-1,-,CASSQDWPPAQYF,TGCGCCAGCAGCCAAGATTGGCCTCCGGCACAGTATTTT
TRBJ2-3,few,TRBV14,TRBD1,CASSQGTGHSTDTQYF,TGTGCCAGCAGCCAAGGGACAGGGCATAGCACAGATACGCAGTATTTT
TRBJ1-5,-,TRBV20-1,TRBD1,CSAQGQGGQPQHF,TGCAGTGCTCAAGGACAGGGCGGACAGCCCCAGCATTTT
TRBJ2-7,few,TRBV27,-,CASSQRGVRNEQYF,TGTGCCAGCAGTCAACGGGGCGTACGTAACGAGCAGTACTTC
TRBJ2-7,-,TRBV2,TRBD2,CASSVSGLTLYEQYF,TGTGCCAGCAGCGTTAGCGGGCTCACCCTATACGAGCAGTACTTC
TRBJ2-5,many,TRBV20-1,-,CSAPQETQYF,TGCAGTGCTCCTCAAGAGACCCAGTACTTC
TRBJ2-3,many,TRBV9,-,CASSSSGSDTQYF,TGTGCCAGCAGCTCAAGTGGGTCAGATACGCAGTATTTT
TRBJ1-6,few,TRBV3-1,-,CASSQVGHNSPLHF,TGTGCCAGCAGCCAAGTCGGACATAATTCACCCCTCCACTTT
TRBJ2-3,many,TRBV3-1,-,CASNRVGDTQYF,TGTGCCAGCAATCGCGTGGGGGATACGCAGTATTTT
TRBJ1-1,-,TRBV20-1,-,CSARDGGQVNTEAFF,TGCAGTGCAAGGGACGGGGGGCAGGTGAACACTGAAGCTTTCTTT
TRBJ1-2,many,TRBV30,TRBD1,CAWSVGTGGYTF,TGTGCCTGGAGTGTCGGGACAGGCGGCTACACCTTC
TRBJ1-4,many,TRBV27,TRBD1,CASSPDRSPLKLFF,TGTGCCAGCAGTCCGGACAGGTCCCCTCTAAAACTGTTTTTT
TRBJ2-7,few,TRBV27,-,CASSLSTGDREDYEQYF,TGTGCCAGCAGTTTATCGACCGGAGACAGGGAGGACTACGAGCAGTACTTC
TRBJ1-1,many,TRBV13,-,CASSQEIANTEAFF,TGTGCCAGCAGCCAGGAAATTGCGAACACTGAAGCTTTCTTT
TRBJ1-2,many,TRBV6-1,TRBD1,CASSPRTGGSYGYTF,TGTGCCAGCAGTCCCCGGACAGGGGGAAGCTATGGCTACACCTTC
TRBJ1-4,few,TRBV7-9,-,CASSSSRTTNEKLFF,TGTGCCAGCAGCTCCTCACGAACAACTAATGAAAAACTGTTTTTT
TRBJ2-3,many,TRBV20-1,TRBD2,CSALPGQLAGTDTQYF,TGCAGTGCCCTCCCTGGCCAGCTAGCGGGAACAGATACGCAGTATTTT
TRBJ1-1,few,TRBV21-1,-,CAIRTGWVTEAFF,TGTGCCATCAGGACAGGCTGGGTCACTGAAGCTTTCTTT
TRBJ2-5,many,TRBV7-9,TRBD2,CASSQLGRGVQETQYF,TGTGCCAGCAGCCAGCTCGGGCGGGGGGTCCAAGAGACCCAGTACTTC
TRBJ2-5,many,TRBV3-1,-,CASSYGRSQETQYF,TGTGCCAGCAGTTACGGACGGTCCCAAGAGACCCAGTACTTC
TRBJ2-3,many,TRBV29-1,TRBD2,CSVLAGVDTQYF,TGCAGCGTCTTAGCGGGAGTAGATACGCAGTATTTT
TRBJ1-1,many,TRBV7-9,TRBD1,CASSPGQGADTEAFF,TGTGCCAGCAGCCCGGGACAGGGGGCGGACACTGAAGCTTTCTTT
TRBJ2-5,few,TRBV14,-,CASSRGPTETQYF,TGTGCCAGCAGTCGGGGCCCGACGGAGACCCAGTACTTC
TRBJ2-1,-,TRBV7-9,-,CASSPQGNNEQFF,TGTGCCAGCAGCCCGCAGGGGAACAATGAGCAGTTCTTC
TRBJ2-3,many,TRBV15,-,CATSSPPGWADTQYF,TGTGCCACCAGCAGTCCCCCGGGATGGGCAGATACGCAGTATTTT
TRBJ1-2,many,TRBV29-1,-,CSVFDMSYTF,TGCAGCGTCTTTGATATGAGCTACACCTTC
TRBJ2-3,many,TRBV6-2/TRBV6-3,-,CASSIGTDFTDTQYF,TGTGCCAGCAGTATAGGGACGGACTTCACAGATACGCAGTATTTT
TRBJ1-2,many,TRBV29-1,-,CSAMGVGGSDYGYTF,TGCAGCGCCATGGGTGTCGGGGGTTCAGACTATGGCTACACCTTC
TRBJ1-6,-,TRBV15,-,CATSRDAGTYSPLHF,TGTGCCACCAGCAGAGATGCCGGCACCTATTCACCCCTCCACTTT
TRBJ1-1,-,TRBV4-3,-,CASSQDSGPTEAFF,TGCGCCAGCAGCCAAGATTCGGGGCCCACTGAAGCTTTCTTT
TRBJ1-4,few,TRBV28,-,CASSPRDEKLFF,TGTGCCAGCAGTCCTAGAGATGAAAAACTGTTTTTT
TRBJ2-5,many,TRBV25-1,TRBD2,CASSAARLAEQETQYF,TGTGCCAGCAGTGCCGCAAGACTAGCGGAGCAAGAGACCCAGTACTTC
TRBJ2-3,many,TRBV27,TRBD2,CASRREVADTQYF,TGTGCCAGCAGGCGGGAGGTGGCAGATACGCAGTATTTT
TRBJ1-4,many,TRBV7-2,-,CASSLLDREKLFF,TGTGCCAGCAGCTTACTGGACCGTGAAAAACTGTTTTTT
TRBJ2-7,many,TRBV4-2,TRBD2,CASSQGGLAWDEQYF,TGTGCCAGCAGCCAAGGGGGACTAGCGTGGGACGAGCAGTACTTC
TRBJ2-3,many,TRBV28,TRBD2,CASTLYGRAGATDTQYF,TGTGCCAGCACCCTATATGGGAGAGCGGGAGCCACAGATACGCAGTATTTT
TRBJ1-6,many,TRBV10-3,-,CAISGGDNSPLHF,TGTGCCATCTCCGGGGGAGATAATTCACCCCTCCACTTT
TRBJ1-1,many,TRBV7-2,TRBD1,CASSSRQGGTEAFF,TGTGCCAGCAGCTCGAGACAGGGCGGCACTGAAGCTTTCTTT
TRBJ2-3,-,TRBV9,TRBD2,CASSFSGGKSTDTQYF,TGTGCCAGCAGTTTTAGCGGGGGGAAAAGCACAGATACGCAGTATTTT
TRBJ1-2,-,TRBV6-1,TRBD1,CASSAGTGGIYGYTF,TGTGCCAGCAGCGCCGGGACAGGGGGGATCTATGGCTACACCTTC
TRBJ2-5,many,TRBV28,TRBD1,CASRDRVDVTQYF,TGTGCCAGCAGGGACAGGGTAGACGTGACCCAGTACTTC
TRBJ2-6,many,TRBV5-1,-,CASSPDYSGANVLTF,TGCGCCAGCAGCCCGGACTACTCTGGGGCCAACGTCCTGACTTTC
TRBJ2-1,-,TRBV25-1,-,CASTDSPYNEQFF,TGTGCCAGCACCGACAGCCCCTACAATGAGCAGTTCTTC
TRBJ2-7,few,TRBV5-1,-,CASSGVRDLGSYEQYF,TGCGCCAGCAGCGGAGTACGGGATCTAGGCTCCTACGAGCAGTACTTC
TRBJ2-1,many,TRBV29-1,TRBD2,CSVEDGGLAYNEQFF,TGCAGCGTTGAAGATGGGGGACTAGCATACAATGAGCAGTTCTTC
TRBJ1-1,many,TRBV4-2,TRBD1,CASSQGNRQGGTEAFF,TGTGCCAGCAGCCAAGGAAATAGACAGGGAGGGACTGAAGCTTTCTTT
TRBJ2-1,many,TRBV6-6,-,CASSPSGNEQFF,TGTGCCAGCAGCCCAAGTGGCAATGAGCAGTTCTTC
TRBJ2-3,few,TRBV29-1,-,CSVEAPGGTDTQYF,TGCAGCGTTGAAGCCCCAGGGGGCACAGATACGCAGTATTTT
TRBJ2-1,-,TRBV15,TRBD1,CATSRIGTGSNEQFF,TGTGCCACCAGCAGGATTGGGACAGGGAGTAATGAGCAGTTCTTC
TRBJ2-2,many,TRBV20-1,-,CSARRARLVTDTGELFF,TGCAGTGCTAGACGGGCTAGACTAGTAACGGACACCGGGGAGCTGTTTTTT
TRBJ1-1,many,TRBV18,-,CASSPPGGMNTEAFF,TGTGCCAGCTCACCACCAGGGGGAATGAACACTGAAGCTTTCTTT
TRBJ1-1,many,TRBV5-1,TRBD1,CASSGGTGGHGSNTEAFF,TGCGCCAGCAGCGGAGGGACAGGGGGCCATGGGTCGAACACTGAAGCTTTCTTT
TRBJ2-1,-,TRBV7-9,-,CTSSSQAESYNEQFF,TGTACCAGCAGCTCTCAAGCAGAGTCCTACAATGAGCAGTTCTTC
TRBJ2-3,-,TRBV5-1,-,CASSFGPSTDTQYF,TGCGCCAGCAGCTTTGGGCCTAGCACAGATACGCAGTATTTT
TRBJ2-1,many,TRBV12-3/TRBV12-4,TRBD1,CASRGTGRRLFF,TGTGCCAGCAGAGGGACAGGGAGGAGGCTTTTCTTC
TRBJ2-3,many,TRBV7-9,-,CASSLARGGGTDTQYF,TGTGCCAGCAGCTTAGCGAGGGGAGGAGGCACAGATACGCAGTATTTT
TRBJ1-5,many,TRBV20-1,-,CSAQSGGGSQPQHF,TGCAGTGCTCAGAGCGGGGGGGGTTCTCAGCCCCAGCATTTT